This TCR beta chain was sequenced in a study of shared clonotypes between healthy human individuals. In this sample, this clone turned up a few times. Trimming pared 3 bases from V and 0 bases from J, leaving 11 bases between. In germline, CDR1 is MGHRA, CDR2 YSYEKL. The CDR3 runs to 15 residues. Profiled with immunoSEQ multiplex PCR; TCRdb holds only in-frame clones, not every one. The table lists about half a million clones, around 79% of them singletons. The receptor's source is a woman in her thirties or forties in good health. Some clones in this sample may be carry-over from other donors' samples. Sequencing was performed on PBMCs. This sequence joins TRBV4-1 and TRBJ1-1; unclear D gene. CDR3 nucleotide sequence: TGCGCCAGCAGCCAGGACCATGATTTGAACACTGAAGCTTTCTTT. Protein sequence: CASSQDHDLNTEAFF.